Listed here is a single TCR beta chain. The antigen remains unidentified. The data derive from a study of identical twins. One entry per CDR3 protein, called by TCRdb with MiXCR from the 5' RACE reads. The sample carries roughly 540,000 distinct CDR3 sequences, 22% recorded once. Study-wide results and caveats: It was cross-sectional statistical analysis, not following the same donors, that the conclusions relied on.

The same sample was also studied in work on T cells expressing NK-cell markers. Per that paper: The same clonotypes also predominated in the CD3+CD56-NKG2C+ fraction of several donors. The study left the HCMV specificity of expanded NKG2C+ T cell clones unresolved.

The clonotype was recovered from a young woman in good health. Sequencing was carried out using CD4+ T cells sorted from blood.

CDR3 bases: TGTGCCACTCTCCACAGGGGAGCGCCCCAGCATTTT. It codes for CATLHRGAPQHF. V gene TRBV24-1 combines with J gene TRBJ1-5; TRBD1 matches 7 bases. V was pared by 10 bases and J by 9 bases, with 8 bases of the junction left unmatched. Germline CDR1 reads KGHDR; CDR2 reads SFDVKD. The CDR3 sequence is 12 residues long.